This T cell receptor (beta chain) appears in the sequencing data of a study of human T cells and chemical hapten exposure. As for time point: pre-sensitization, week 0. The treatment denotes: therapeutic diphenylcyclopropenone sensitization with weekly scalp DPC. Germline CDR1 is LGHDT and CDR2 is YNNKEL (reference sequence). Trimming left V 3 bases short and J 0 bases short, with 8 bases between. The CDR3 runs 14 residues. In TCRdb, the RACE reads were re-called with MiXCR into one record per CDR3 protein. Among more than 250,000 distinct CDR3 sequences, around 7.7% were seen once, and the ten largest hold 1.2%.

The source was whole blood, collected in connection with sensitization to the hapten diphenylcyclopropenone (DPC). The receptor's source is a young man with alopecia areata. Some clones in this sample may be carry-over from other donors' samples. The V and J genes are TRBV3-1 and TRBJ1-1; a weak D match, TRBD1 (5 bases). CDR3 DNA sequence: TGTGCCAGCAGCCATGCAGGGCTGAACACTGAAGCTTTCTTT. Amino acids: CASSHAGLNTEAFF.